The 2 T cell receptor beta chains below all came from one sample that was sequenced in a study of shared T cell receptors in the human thymus. Using immunoSEQ multiplex PCR, the repertoire was profiled, and TCRdb retains in-frame clones only, with some absent. The top ten hold about 0.0098% of the sample, which has approximately 730,000 clones, 70% to 90% seen once. The data also belong to a second study, concerning human thymus T cells.

The sequencing sample was made of thymocytes. These receptors came from a girl under two years old with a congenital heart defect.

The chain carries TRBV9 and TRBJ2-5; 12 nucleotides align to TRBD2. This CDR3 comprises 17 residues. Germline CDR1 reads SGDLS; CDR2 reads YYNGEE. Trimming removed 1 base from V and 2 bases from J; junction bases left unmatched: 6. The CDR3 sequence is CASSVSALAGGQETQYF. The CDR3 bases are TGTGCCAGCAGCGTATCGGCACTAGCGGGGGGACAAGAGACCCAGTACTTC.

V is TRBV5-1 and J is TRBJ1-1; a possible D gene is TRBD1 (5 bases). The CDR3 sequence is 14 residues long. V gave up 0 bases and J gave up 8 bases, with 14 bases separating them. From germline, CDR1 is SGHRS and CDR2 YFSETQ. In DNA, the CDR3 is TGCGCCAGCAGCTTGGAGCCAAAGACAGCCGAAGCTTTCTTT. This encodes CASSLEPKTAEAFF.